Shown below are 26 T cell receptor beta chains from a single sample sequenced in a study of T cells after posttransplantation cyclophosphamide. Measured with immunoSEQ multiplex PCR; TCRdb has only the in-frame clones, and not every one. The sample lists 23,000 or so clones, roughly 98% occurring once. Sequenced sample: naive CD8+ T cells sorted from PBMCs. Source of these receptors: a middle-aged man in good health, CMV-negative, and a related stem cell transplant donor.

V is TRBV6-1 and J is TRBJ2-7; D call uncertain. In germline, CDR1 is MNHNS, CDR2 SASEGT. V lost 0 bases and J lost 6, with 6 bases in between. The CDR3 is 12 residues long. The CDR3 sequence: CASSEAGSEQYF. Here the CDR3 DNA reads TGTGCCAGCAGTGAAGCGGGCTCCGAGCAGTACTTC.

The chain couples TRBV15 to TRBJ1-3; D gene ambiguous. Germline-derived CDR1 and CDR2 are LNHNV and YYDKDF (reference sequence). This CDR3 is 16 amino acids long. Trimming pared 4 bases from V and 0 bases from J, leaving 13 bases between. The DNA of the CDR3 is TGTGCCACCAGCATCGGACTGGACCTCTCTGGAAACACCATATATTTT. Amino acids: CATSIGLDLSGNTIYF.

The chain employs TRBV19 and TRBJ2-7, with 8 nucleotides matching TRBD2. This CDR3 has 14 amino acids. Trimming took 6 bases from V and 1 from J; bases not matched to a gene: 5. From germline, CDR1 is LNHDA and CDR2 SQIVND (reference sequence). The CDR3 region has the DNA TGTGCCAGTAGCGCCGCTAGCGGGTCCTACGAGCAGTACTTC. This translates into CASSAASGSYEQYF.

This chain joins TRBV28 and TRBJ2-1; D not resolved. The CDR3 loop spans 10 amino acids. V was cut by 3 bases and J by 10 bases, with 4 bases left in between. Germline values: CDR1 MDHEN, CDR2 SYDVKM. CDR3 sequence: CASSFQEQFF. The CDR3 nucleotides read TGTGCCAGCAGTTTCCAGGAGCAGTTCTTC.

CDR3 nucleotide sequence: TGTGCCAGCAGTGAAATAGTGCAGGGCTTCTATGGCTACACCTTC. Its protein is CASSEIVQGFYGYTF. V gene TRBV6-1 combines with J gene TRBJ1-2; perhaps TRBD1 as D (5 bases). Per the germline V gene, CDR1 is MNHNS and CDR2 is SASEGT. Trimming removed 2 bases from V and 4 bases from J, with 14 bases in between. This CDR3 spans 15 amino acids.

The chain combines TRBV7-9 with TRBJ2-7, with TRBD1 identical over 7 bases. Germline V gives CDR1 SEHNR, CDR2 FQNEAQ (reference sequence). This CDR3 spans 13 amino acids. V shed 5 bases, J shed 3 bases, and the junction held 4 bases outside the gene matches. CDR3 sequence (DNA): TGTGCCAGCAGCAGAACAGGGGACTACGAGCAGTACTTC. Its protein is CASSRTGDYEQYF.

The V call is TRBV5-8, the J call TRBJ2-1; unclear D gene. This CDR3 has 13 amino acids. In germline, CDR1 is SGHTS, CDR2 YDEGEE. V was cut by 6 bases and J by 4 bases, with 11 bases left in between. CDR3 nucleotides: TGTGCCAGCATCTGGAGCGTATACAATGAGCAGTTCTTC. Amino acids: CASIWSVYNEQFF.

V usage is TRBV4-1 and J usage is TRBJ2-1, with TRBD2 matching 8 bases. This CDR3 has 14 residues. CDR1 and CDR2 (germline): MGHRA, YSYEKL. With V trimmed by 4 bases and J by 5 bases, 4 bases remained unmatched. CDR3 nucleotides: TGCGCCAGCAGCCCGACTAGCGCTGACAATGAGCAGTTCTTC. Amino acids: CASSPTSADNEQFF.

CDR3 region: CSVTGGIAYEQYF. DNA of the CDR3: TGCAGCGTTACAGGGGGGATAGCCTACGAGCAGTACTTC. The rearrangement links TRBV29-1 to TRBJ2-7, with TRBD1 matching 8 bases. From germline, CDR1 is SQVTM and CDR2 ANQGSEA. Trimming cost V 5 bases and J 2 bases; bases outside gene matches: 5. This CDR3 region has 13 residues.

The chain is built from TRBV5-4 and TRBJ1-4; D gene unclear. CDR3 size: 14 residues. V was pared by 2 bases and J by 7 bases, with 12 bases between. CDR1 and CDR2 (germline): SGHNT, YYREEE (reference sequence). The CDR3 here is CASSFGGSREKLFF. CDR3 bases: TGTGCCAGCAGCTTTGGAGGGAGTCGTGAAAAACTGTTTTTT.

This clone was picked up one time. This chain connects TRBV7-9 to TRBJ1-2; D unresolved. Per the germline V gene, CDR1 is SEHNR and CDR2 is FQNEAQ (reference sequence). This CDR3 contains 15 residues. V lost 4 bases to trimming and J lost 8 bases, with 20 bases between them. CDR3 protein: CASSSSSRQRTGYTF. The CDR3 nucleotides are TGTGCCAGCAGCTCCTCGAGCCGGCAGCGCACGGGCTACACCTTC.

This clone was observed a single time. This chain uses TRBV9 with TRBJ2-3, with 11 bases identical to TRBD2. From germline, CDR1 is SGDLS and CDR2 YYNGEE. Trimming at V came to 7 bases and at J to 7 bases, leaving 8 bases not matched to a gene. The CDR3 totals 14 residues. The CDR3 nucleotides read TGTGCCAGCTCCCCTAGCGGGAGGCAGCATACGCAGTATTTT. This gives the protein CASSPSGRQHTQYF.

The chain joins TRBV7-9 to TRBJ1-1; D perhaps matches TRBD1 (5 bases). Germline V gene data show CDR1 as SEHNR and CDR2 as FQNEAQ (reference sequence). V was cut by 8 bases and J by 5 bases, with 18 bases left in between. CDR3 length: 14 amino acids. The CDR3 DNA is TGTGCCAGCCATCCCCCCACAGGTACGACTGAAGCTTTCTTT. This gives the protein CASHPPTGTTEAFF.

This chain links TRBV7-9 with TRBJ2-3; 8 bases match TRBD1. From germline, CDR1 is SEHNR and CDR2 FQNEAQ (reference sequence). With 5 bases clipped from V and 4 bases from J, the junction kept 5 bases outside the gene matches. The CDR3 covers 14 residues. The CDR3 is CASSGQGASDTQYF. For the CDR3, the DNA is TGTGCCAGCAGCGGCCAGGGGGCATCAGATACGCAGTATTTT.

This chain uses TRBV28 with TRBJ2-5, with 8 bases matching TRBD1. CDR1 is MDHEN and CDR2 is SYDVKM in the germline V gene. The V segment lost 5 bases and the J segment 6 bases; nucleotides outside the gene matches: 2. The CDR3 sequence is 12 residues long. CDR3 sequence reads: CASSTGGKTQYF. In DNA form, the CDR3 reads TGTGCCAGCAGTACAGGGGGAAAGACCCAGTACTTC. Drawing the rest from reference TRBV28 and TRBJ2-5, the complete variable domain is DVKVTQSSRYLVKRTGEKVFLECVQDMDHENMFWYRQDPGLGLRLIYFSYDVKMKEKGDIPEGYSVSREKKERFSLILESASTNQTSMYLCASSTGGKTQYFGPGTRLLVL.

V and J are TRBV6-1 and TRBJ2-2; weak D call: TRBD2 (6 bases). Trimming stripped 2 bases from V and 4 bases from J, with 17 bases between. The CDR3 extends over 17 amino acids. Germline V lookup: CDR1 MNHNS, CDR2 SASEGT. The CDR3: CASSETTGEHPTGELFF. CDR3 DNA: TGTGCCAGCAGTGAAACGACGGGAGAACACCCCACCGGGGAGCTGTTTTTT.

The chain joins TRBV6-6 to TRBJ2-3; 8 nucleotides agree with TRBD2. V shed 2 bases and J 5 bases; nucleotides not matched to a gene: 6. CDR3 size: 15 residues. Looked up from germline, CDR1 is MNHNY and CDR2 is SVGAGI (reference sequence). The CDR3 loop reads CASSYLAGEGDTQYF. The CDR3 DNA reads TGTGCCAGCAGTTACCTAGCGGGTGAGGGAGATACGCAGTATTTT.

This chain connects TRBV15 to TRBJ1-5; D gene uncertain. Trimming removed 0 bases at V and 1 base at J, with 10 bases between. Per the germline V gene, CDR1 is LNHNV and CDR2 is YYDKDF (reference sequence). The CDR3 contains 16 residues. In DNA form, the CDR3 reads TGTGCCACCAGCAGAGACAAGGAGATCAGCAATCAGCCCCAGCATTTT. Protein product: CATSRDKEISNQPQHF. The full variable domain, rest sourced from reference TRBV15 and TRBJ1-5, is DAMVIQNPRYQVTQFGKPVTLSCSQTLNHNVMYWYQQKSSQAPKLLFHYYDKDFNNEADTPDNFQSRRPNTSFCFLDIRSPGLGDTAMYLCATSRDKEISNQPQHFGDGTRLSIL.

The chain joins TRBV6-6 to TRBJ2-3; D is possibly TRBD1 (5 bases). CDR3 length: 15 residues. Germline CDR1 reads MNHNY; CDR2 reads SVGAGI (reference sequence). V lost 1 base and J lost 0, with 8 bases in between. CDR3 protein: CASSYYDRSTDTQYF. For the CDR3, the DNA is TGTGCCAGCAGTTACTACGACAGAAGCACAGATACGCAGTATTTT.

This chain links TRBV20-1 with TRBJ2-7; a possible D gene is TRBD2 (6 bases). This CDR3 has 11 residues. CDR1 is DFQATT and CDR2 is SNEGSKA in the germline V gene (reference sequence). V lost 5 bases and J lost 5, with 10 bases in between. Here the CDR3 reads CSAPWGDEQYF. DNA of the CDR3: TGCAGTGCTCCATGGGGGGACGAGCAGTACTTC.

The chain has TRBV28 and TRBJ1-2; D gene ambiguous. The germline gives CDR1 MDHEN, CDR2 SYDVKM. The CDR3 totals 17 residues. V was clipped by 5 bases and J by 0 bases, with 19 bases between them. The CDR3, as DNA: TGTGCCAGCAGTCCTTTCACCTATCGCGCGGCTAACTATGGCTACACCTTC. This encodes CASSPFTYRAANYGYTF.

The chain couples TRBV4-2 to TRBJ1-4, with 7 bases identical to TRBD1. Germline lookup yields CDR1 LGHNA and CDR2 YNFKEQ. The CDR3 sequence is 15 residues long. The trim removed 1 base at V and 7 bases at J, leaving 6 bases unmatched. CDR3: CASSQARGRVEKLFF. The DNA of the CDR3 is TGTGCCAGCAGCCAAGCTAGGGGGCGCGTTGAAAAACTGTTTTTT.

The chain recombines TRBV23-1 with TRBJ2-2, with 7 bases that match TRBD2. Being an ORF, TRBV23-1 has a function that is uncertain. The V and J ends lost 2 bases and 4 bases, in that order; junction bases with no gene match: 7. CDR3 length: 16 residues. The CDR3 coding sequence is TGCGCCAGCAGTCAAGGGGGAGGGGTGGCCACCGGGGAGCTGTTTTTT. This encodes CASSQGGGVATGELFF.

This clone appeared a single time. The chain joins TRBV4-2 to TRBJ2-7; 9 bases are shared with TRBD2. This CDR3 comprises 15 residues. Germline V gives CDR1 LGHNA, CDR2 YNFKEQ. Trimming took 1 base from V and 1 from J; bases not matched to a gene: 2. In DNA form, the CDR3 reads TGTGCCAGCAGCCAAGGGCTAGCGGGATCCTACGAGCAGTACTTC. This translates into CASSQGLAGSYEQYF.

CDR3 DNA: TGTGCCAGCAGCCCAATACTAGATAGCGACAGGGATGAGACCCAGTACTTC. Residues: CASSPILDSDRDETQYF. The chain uses TRBV7-9 and TRBJ2-5; TRBD1 matches 7 bases. The V and J ends lost 5 bases and 5 bases, in that order; junction bases with no gene match: 17. This CDR3 has 17 residues. Germline assignment: CDR1 SEHNR and CDR2 FQNEAQ (reference sequence).

The genes are TRBV6-1 and TRBJ1-4; no clear D. Germline V gene data show CDR1 as MNHNS and CDR2 as SASEGT. CDR3 length: 13 amino acids. V lost 2 bases and J 4 bases, leaving 5 bases between the germline ends. CDR3 DNA sequence: TGTGCCAGCAGTGAATACAGTAATGAAAAACTGTTTTTT. Its translation is CASSEYSNEKLFF.